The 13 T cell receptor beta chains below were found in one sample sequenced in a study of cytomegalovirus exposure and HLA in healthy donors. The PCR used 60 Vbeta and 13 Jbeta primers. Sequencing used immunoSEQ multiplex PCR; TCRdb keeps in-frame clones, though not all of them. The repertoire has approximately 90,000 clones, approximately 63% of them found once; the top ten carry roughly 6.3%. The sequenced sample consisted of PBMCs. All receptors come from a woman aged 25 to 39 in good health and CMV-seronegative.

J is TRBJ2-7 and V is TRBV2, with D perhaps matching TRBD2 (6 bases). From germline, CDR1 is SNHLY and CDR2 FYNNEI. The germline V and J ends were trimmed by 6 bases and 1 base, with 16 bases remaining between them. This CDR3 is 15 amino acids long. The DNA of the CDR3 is TGTGCCAGCAGGGTATTGGGGGGTCCGTCCTACGAGCAGTACTTC. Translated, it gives CASRVLGGPSYEQYF.

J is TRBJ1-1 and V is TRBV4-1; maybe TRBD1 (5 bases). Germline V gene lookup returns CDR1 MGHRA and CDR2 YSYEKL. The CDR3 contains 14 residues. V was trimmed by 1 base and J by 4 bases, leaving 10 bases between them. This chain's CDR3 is CASSQAQVGTEAFF. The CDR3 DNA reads TGCGCCAGCAGCCAAGCACAGGTGGGCACTGAAGCTTTCTTT.

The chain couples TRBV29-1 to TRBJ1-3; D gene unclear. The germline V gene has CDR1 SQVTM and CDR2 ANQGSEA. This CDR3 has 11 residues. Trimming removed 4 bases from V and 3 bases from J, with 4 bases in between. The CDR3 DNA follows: TGCAGCGTTGTTAATGGAAACACCATATATTTT. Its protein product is CSVVNGNTIYF.

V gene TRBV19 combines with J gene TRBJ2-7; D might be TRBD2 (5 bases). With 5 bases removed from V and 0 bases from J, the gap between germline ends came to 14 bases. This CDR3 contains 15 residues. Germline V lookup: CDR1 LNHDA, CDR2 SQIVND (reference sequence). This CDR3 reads CASSPWAGSSYEQYF. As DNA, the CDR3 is TGTGCCAGTAGTCCGTGGGCGGGCAGCTCCTACGAGCAGTACTTC.

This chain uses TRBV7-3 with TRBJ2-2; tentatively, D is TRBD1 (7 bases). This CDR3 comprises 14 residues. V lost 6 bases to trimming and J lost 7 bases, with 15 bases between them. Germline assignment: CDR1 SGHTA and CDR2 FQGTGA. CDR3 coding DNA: TGTGCCAGCAGACGCCGGAGGGACAGCGGGGAGCTGTTTTTT. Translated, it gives CASRRRRDSGELFF.

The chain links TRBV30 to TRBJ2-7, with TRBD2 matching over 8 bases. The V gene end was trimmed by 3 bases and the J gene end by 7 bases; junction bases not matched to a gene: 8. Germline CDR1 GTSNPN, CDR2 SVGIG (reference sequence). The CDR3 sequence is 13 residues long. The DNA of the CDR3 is TGTGCCTGGAGGGGACTAGTCCGTGGAGAGCAGTACTTC. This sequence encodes CAWRGLVRGEQYF.

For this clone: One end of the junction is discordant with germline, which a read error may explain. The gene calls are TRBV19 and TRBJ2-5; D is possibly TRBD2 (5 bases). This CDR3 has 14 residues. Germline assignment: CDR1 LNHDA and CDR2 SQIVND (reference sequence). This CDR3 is CASSIFLAQEPQYF. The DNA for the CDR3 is TGTGCCAGTAGTATATTCCTAGCACAAGAGCCCCAGTACTTC.

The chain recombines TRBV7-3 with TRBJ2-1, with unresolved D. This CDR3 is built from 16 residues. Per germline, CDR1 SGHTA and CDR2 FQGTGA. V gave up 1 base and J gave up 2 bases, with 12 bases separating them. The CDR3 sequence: CASSLKVRLTYNEQFF. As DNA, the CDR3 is TGTGCCAGCAGCTTAAAGGTGCGGCTAACCTACAATGAGCAGTTCTTC. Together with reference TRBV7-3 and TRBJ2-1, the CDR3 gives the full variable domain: GAGVSQTPSNKVTEKGKYVELRCDPISGHTALYWYRQSLGQGPEFLIYFQGTGAADDSGLPNDRFFAVRPEGSVSTLKIQRTERGDSAVYLCASSLKVRLTYNEQFFGPGTRLTVL.

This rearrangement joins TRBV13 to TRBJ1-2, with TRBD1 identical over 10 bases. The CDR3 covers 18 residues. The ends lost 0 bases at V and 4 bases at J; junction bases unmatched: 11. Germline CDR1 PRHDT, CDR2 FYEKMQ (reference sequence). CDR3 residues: CASSLGMGQGTSAYGYTF. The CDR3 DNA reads TGTGCCAGCAGCTTAGGCATGGGACAGGGGACATCTGCCTATGGCTACACCTTC.

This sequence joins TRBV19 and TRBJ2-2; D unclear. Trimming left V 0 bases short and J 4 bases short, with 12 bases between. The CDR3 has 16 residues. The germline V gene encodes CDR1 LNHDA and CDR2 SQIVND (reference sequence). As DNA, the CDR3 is TGTGCCAGTAGTATAGATCCCGCAGGTGGCACCGGGGAGCTGTTTTTT. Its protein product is CASSIDPAGGTGELFF.

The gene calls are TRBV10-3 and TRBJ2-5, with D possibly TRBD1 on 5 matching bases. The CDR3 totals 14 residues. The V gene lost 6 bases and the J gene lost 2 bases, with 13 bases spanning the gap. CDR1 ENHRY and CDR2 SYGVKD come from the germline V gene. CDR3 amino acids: CAIRSTDLQETQYF. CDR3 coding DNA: TGTGCCATCAGGTCGACAGACCTACAAGAGACCCAGTACTTC.

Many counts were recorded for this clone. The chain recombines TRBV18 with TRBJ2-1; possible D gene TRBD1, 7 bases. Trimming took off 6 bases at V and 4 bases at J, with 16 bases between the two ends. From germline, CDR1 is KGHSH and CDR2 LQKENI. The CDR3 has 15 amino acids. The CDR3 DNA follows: TGTGCCAGCTCTCCTCGGCGGGACAGTTACAATGAGCAGTTCTTC. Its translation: CASSPRRDSYNEQFF.

The CDR3 sequence is CASSPQGQLSGANVLTF. Written as DNA, the CDR3 is TGTGCCAGCTCACCACAGGGACAGCTCTCTGGGGCCAACGTCCTGACTTTC. The genes are TRBV18 and TRBJ2-6; 7 bases match TRBD1. This CDR3 has 17 amino acids. CDR1 KGHSH and CDR2 LQKENI come from the germline V gene. With 1 base clipped from V and 0 bases from J, the junction kept 3 bases outside the gene matches. The whole variable domain, remainder taken from reference TRBV18 and TRBJ2-6, is NAGVMQNPRHLVRRRGQEARLRCSPMKGHSHVYWYRQLPEEGLKFMVYLQKENIIDESGMPKERFSAEFPKEGPSILRIQQVVRGDSAAYFCASSPQGQLSGANVLTFGAGSRLTVL.